Below are 18 T cell receptor beta chains sequenced from a single sample in a study of cytomegalovirus exposure and HLA in healthy donors. PCR amplification relied on 60 Vbeta primers (plus 13 Jbeta primers). The table came from immunoSEQ multiplex PCR; TCRdb's copy has only in-frame clones and leaves some out. The sample contains under 150,000 clones, approximately 89% of which appear only once. Sequences were obtained from PBMCs. These receptors were collected from a young woman in good health and CMV-seropositive.

This sequence joins TRBV5-1 and TRBJ2-6, with D possibly being TRBD1 (6 bases). The CDR3 loop spans 17 amino acids. Germline V gene lookup returns CDR1 SGHRS and CDR2 YFSETQ. Trimming pared 3 bases from V and 1 base from J, leaving 14 bases between. CDR3 sequence reads: CASSYSGVGSGANVLTF. As DNA, the CDR3 is TGCGCCAGCAGCTACTCAGGGGTTGGTTCTGGGGCCAACGTCCTGACTTTC.

The chain employs TRBV27 and TRBJ1-1; tentative D call: TRBD1 (6 bases). Germline V CDR1 and CDR2: MNHEY, SMNVEV (reference sequence). The CDR3 is 14 amino acids. V lost 1 base, J lost 8 bases, and 14 bases lay in between. CDR3 protein: CASSLFERGGEAFF. The CDR3 DNA follows: TGTGCCAGCAGTTTATTTGAGAGGGGGGGGGAAGCTTTCTTT.

J is TRBJ2-1 and V is TRBV5-1; D possibly corresponds to TRBD1 (5 bases). Germline V gene lookup returns CDR1 SGHRS and CDR2 YFSETQ. This CDR3 comprises 14 residues. V lost 4 bases and J 0 bases, leaving 8 bases between the germline ends. CDR3 residues: CASSVDSSYNEQFF. The CDR3 DNA reads as TGCGCCAGCAGCGTCGACAGCTCCTACAATGAGCAGTTCTTC. Drawing the rest from reference TRBV5-1 and TRBJ2-1, the complete variable domain is KAGVTQTPRYLIKTRGQQVTLSCSPISGHRSVSWYQQTPGQGLQFLFEYFSETQRNKGNFPGRFSGRQFSNSRSEMNVSTLELGDSALYLCASSVDSSYNEQFFGPGTRLTVL.

J is TRBJ1-1 and V is TRBV7-3; D is ambiguous. Germline-derived CDR1 and CDR2 are SGHTA and FQGTGA. V gave up 2 bases and J gave up 1 base, with 8 bases separating them. This CDR3 is 14 amino acids long. CDR3 bases: TGTGCCAGCAGCTTATATGGCGGGAACACTGAAGCTTTCTTT. Protein sequence: CASSLYGGNTEAFF.

The chain joins TRBV27 to TRBJ2-7, with D perhaps TRBD1 (5 bases). The CDR3 totals 15 residues. Germline loops: CDR1 MNHEY, CDR2 SMNVEV (reference sequence). Trimming took off 2 bases at V and 0 bases at J, with 11 bases between the two ends. Written as DNA, the CDR3 is TGTGCCAGCAGTTTAGGTTACAGGAGCTCCTACGAGCAGTACTTC. It encodes CASSLGYRSSYEQYF.

This chain joins TRBV29-1 and TRBJ2-1, with 8 bases lining up with TRBD2. V lost 3 bases to trimming and J lost 4 bases; unmatched junction nucleotides: 2. The CDR3 is made up of 13 amino acids. CDR1 and CDR2 (germline): SQVTM, ANQGSEA. The CDR3 coding sequence is TGCAGCGTTGACAGCGGGGGATACAATGAGCAGTTCTTC. This translates into CSVDSGGYNEQFF.

This clone was counted between two and nine times. The chain's CDR3 is CASSQAGLGNEKLFF. The CDR3 DNA reads as TGTGCCAGCAGCCAAGCGGGACTTGGAAATGAAAAACTGTTTTTT. The chain joins TRBV14 to TRBJ1-4; TRBD1 is a possible D gene (5 bases). Germline V gives CDR1 SGHDN, CDR2 FVKESK. V lost 1 base, J lost 5 bases, and 11 bases lay in between. The CDR3 runs 15 residues.

The rearrangement links TRBV18 to TRBJ2-7; TRBD1 matches at 7 bases. The V gene's germline CDR1 is KGHSH and CDR2 LQKENI. Trimming cost V 5 bases and J 1 base; bases outside gene matches: 8. The CDR3 extends over 15 amino acids. The CDR3 sequence is CASSGIPGQSYEQYF. CDR3 DNA sequence: TGTGCCAGCTCAGGGATTCCGGGACAGTCCTACGAGCAGTACTTC. Supplemented by reference TRBV18 and TRBJ2-7, the full variable domain reads NAGVMQNPRHLVRRRGQEARLRCSPMKGHSHVYWYRQLPEEGLKFMVYLQKENIIDESGMPKERFSAEFPKEGPSILRIQQVVRGDSAAYFCASSGIPGQSYEQYFGPGTRLTVT.

V usage is TRBV6-1 and J usage is TRBJ2-5; 9 positions agree with TRBD2. Germline V gene lookup returns CDR1 MNHNS and CDR2 SASEGT. V lost 6 bases to trimming and J lost 2 bases; unmatched junction nucleotides: 1. CDR3 length equals 13 residues. The CDR3 loop is CASRAGGQETQYF. The DNA for the CDR3 is TGTGCCAGCAGGGCGGGGGGGCAAGAGACCCAGTACTTC.

This chain uses TRBV6-6 with TRBJ2-7; tentative D call: TRBD1 (6 bases). The CDR3 has 15 residues. V was shortened by 4 bases and J by 4 bases, with 17 bases between the two germline ends. Germline lookup yields CDR1 MNHNY and CDR2 SVGAGI (reference sequence). The CDR3 loop reads CASSSPRTAYYEQYF. CDR3 nucleotides: TGTGCCAGCAGTTCTCCACGGACAGCATATTACGAGCAGTACTTC.

The gene calls are TRBV30 and TRBJ1-6, with 10 bases matching TRBD1. From germline, CDR1 is GTSNPN and CDR2 SVGIG (reference sequence). This CDR3 is built from 14 residues. The junction had 7 bases not matched to a gene; V was cut back by 4 bases and J by 10 bases. The CDR3 loop is CAWTSGQGTSPLHF. The CDR3 DNA reads as TGTGCCTGGACCTCGGGACAGGGGACCTCACCCCTCCACTTT. Supplemented by reference TRBV30 and TRBJ1-6, the full variable domain reads SQTIHQWPATLVQPVGSPLSLECTVEGTSNPNLYWYRQAAGRGLQLLFYSVGIGQISSEVPQNLSASRPQDRQFILSSKKLLLSDSGFYLCAWTSGQGTSPLHFGNGTRLTVT.

The V and J genes are TRBV9 and TRBJ2-1, with TRBD2 as a possible D gene (5 bases). The CDR3 runs to 14 residues. Germline V lookup: CDR1 SGDLS, CDR2 YYNGEE. Trimming took 0 bases from V and 8 from J, leaving 12 bases between them. For the CDR3, the DNA is TGTGCCAGCAGCGTAGCCGGGATACGGGATGAGCAGTTCTTC. Residues: CASSVAGIRDEQFF.

This clone was counted a single time. The chain is built from TRBV2 and TRBJ2-2; TRBD1 agrees at 8 bases. The CDR3 has 14 amino acids. Losses at the gene ends were 6 bases for V and 8 bases for J; bases not matched to a gene: 8. Germline lookup yields CDR1 SNHLY and CDR2 FYNNEI. CDR3 sequence: CASRQDRDIGELFF. For the CDR3, the DNA is TGTGCCAGCAGGCAGGACAGGGATATAGGGGAGCTGTTTTTT.

This chain links TRBV18 with TRBJ1-1, with D possibly being TRBD1 (5 bases). Trimming left V 3 bases short and J 8 bases short, with 22 bases between. Germline values: CDR1 KGHSH, CDR2 LQKENI. The CDR3 totals 16 residues. CDR3 protein: CASSPRGEVGAAEAFF. The CDR3 DNA sequence: TGTGCCAGCTCACCCAGAGGGGAGGTGGGAGCGGCCGAAGCTTTCTTT.

The chain uses TRBV2 and TRBJ2-2; weak D call: TRBD2 (6 bases). This CDR3 spans 13 amino acids. The ends were cut back, 9 bases at V and 4 bases at J, with 12 bases in the middle. Germline loops: CDR1 SNHLY, CDR2 FYNNEI. The CDR3 DNA reads as TGTGCCAGTCGGGACTCCATCACCGGGGAGCTGTTTTTT. Residues: CASRDSITGELFF.

CDR3 amino acids: CASSSPLLAGGNIQYF. The CDR3 coding sequence is TGTGCCAGCAGCTCACCCCTATTAGCAGGAGGAAACATTCAGTACTTC. V gene TRBV7-9 combines with J gene TRBJ2-4; a possible D gene is TRBD2 (5 bases). CDR1 SEHNR and CDR2 FQNEAQ come from the germline V gene (reference sequence). Trimming stripped 4 bases from V and 6 bases from J, with 19 bases between. The CDR3 sequence is 16 residues long.

The chain has TRBV27 and TRBJ2-7; 8 bases agree with TRBD1. Per germline, CDR1 MNHEY and CDR2 SMNVEV (reference sequence). Germline trimming cut 2 bases from V and 7 bases from J; bases unmatched to any gene: 10. CDR3 length: 15 residues. The CDR3 DNA follows: TGTGCCAGCAGTTTACGGCAGGGGGCGCCCGGGGAGCAGTACTTC. Its translation is CASSLRQGAPGEQYF.

This clone was picked up one time. V gene TRBV14 combines with J gene TRBJ1-5; D is unresolved. The CDR3 runs to 11 residues. The V end was cut by 4 bases, the J end by 4 bases, with 2 bases between. Looked up from germline, CDR1 is SGHDN and CDR2 is FVKESK. The CDR3 sequence: CASSPNQPQHF. In nucleotides, the CDR3 is TGTGCCAGCAGCCCTAATCAGCCCCAGCATTTT.